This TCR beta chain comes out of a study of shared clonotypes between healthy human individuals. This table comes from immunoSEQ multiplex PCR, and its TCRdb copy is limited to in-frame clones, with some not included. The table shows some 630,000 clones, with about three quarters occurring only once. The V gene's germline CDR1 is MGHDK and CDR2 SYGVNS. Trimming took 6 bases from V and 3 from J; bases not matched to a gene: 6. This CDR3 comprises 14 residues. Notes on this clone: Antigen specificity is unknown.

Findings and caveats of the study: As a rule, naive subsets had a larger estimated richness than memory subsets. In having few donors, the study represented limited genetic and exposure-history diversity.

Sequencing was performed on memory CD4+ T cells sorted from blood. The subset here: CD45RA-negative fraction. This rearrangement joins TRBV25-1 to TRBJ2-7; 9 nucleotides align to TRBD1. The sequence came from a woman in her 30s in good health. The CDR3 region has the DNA TGTGCCAGCAGAACCGGGACAGGGTACTACGAGCAGTACTTC. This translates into CASRTGTGYYEQYF.